The rows below give T cell receptor beta chains drawn from one sample of a study of T cells in Graves' hyperthyroidism and ophthalmopathy. TCRdb fed the multiplex PCR reads into MiXCR, producing one record per CDR3 protein. The data contain 550,000 to 800,000 distinct CDR3 sequences, roughly 15% of them seen just once; the ten biggest clones take up around 7.7%. The specimen was blood. These receptor sequences come from a man younger than 35 with Graves' hyperthyroidism. The CDR3 runs from the conserved cysteine through the conserved F or W. Fields, in order: clone size, D gene, J gene, V gene, CDR3 DNA, CDR3 protein. D genes are given only for firm matches. The size field is filled for only some rows; it gives once, few, many or a size class.

size: many; D: NA; J: TRBJ2-7; V: TRBV29-1; DNA: TGCAGCGTAGTCAAAGGGGCCCGCTCCTACGAGCAGTACTTC; CDR3: CSVVKGARSYEQYF
size: NA; D: NA; J: TRBJ1-2; V: TRBV12-3/TRBV12-4; DNA: TGTGCCAGCAGACAACCGGGGGCATATGGCTACACCTTC; CDR3: CASRQPGAYGYTF
size: NA; D: NA; J: TRBJ2-4; V: TRBV5-1; DNA: TGCGCCAGCAGCTTGGACGGAGCCCAAAACATTCAGTACTTC; CDR3: CASSLDGAQNIQYF
size: NA; D: TRBD1; J: TRBJ1-1; V: TRBV20-1; DNA: TGCAGTGCGAAGACAGGGGGAAGAGGCACTGAAGCTTTCTTT; CDR3: CSAKTGGRGTEAFF
size: many; D: NA; J: TRBJ1-3; V: TRBV30; DNA: TGTGCCTGGAGTACCCACCCCAGGGGCGGGAACACCATATATTTT; CDR3: CAWSTHPRGGNTIYF
size: few; D: TRBD1; J: TRBJ1-4; V: TRBV2; DNA: TGTGCCAGCAGTTACTACAGGGGGACCGAAAAACTGTTTTTT; CDR3: CASSYYRGTEKLFF
size: NA; D: NA; J: TRBJ1-1; V: TRBV30; DNA: TGTGCCTGGACTCAGGGAGTGTCGGCTTTCTTT; CDR3: CAWTQGVSAFF
size: NA; D: NA; J: TRBJ1-6; V: TRBV19; DNA: TGTGCCAGTAGTCGACAGCCAGCTAGCAGTTCACCCCTCCACTTT; CDR3: CASSRQPASSSPLHF
size: few; D: TRBD2; J: TRBJ2-1; V: TRBV20-1; DNA: TGCAGTGCAAAAACTAGCGGAGGGGGGAATGAGCAGTTCTTC; CDR3: CSAKTSGGGNEQFF
size: many; D: TRBD1; J: TRBJ2-3; V: TRBV12-3/TRBV12-4; DNA: TGTGCCAGCAGTTTCGGACAGGGCATCACAGATACGCAGTATTTT; CDR3: CASSFGQGITDTQYF
size: NA; D: NA; J: TRBJ2-3; V: TRBV27; DNA: TGTGCCAGCAGTTTTGGCAAGAAGCAGTATTTT; CDR3: CASSFGKKQYF
size: many; D: NA; J: TRBJ2-7; V: TRBV24-1; DNA: TGTGCCATTCAGACAGGACGGGGCGAGCAGTACTTC; CDR3: CAIQTGRGEQYF
size: NA; D: NA; J: TRBJ2-1; V: TRBV7-8; DNA: TGTGCCAGCAGCTTGGAGGACAGTTCCTACAATGAGCAGTTCTTC; CDR3: CASSLEDSSYNEQFF
size: NA; D: TRBD2; J: TRBJ2-7; V: TRBV12-3/TRBV12-4; DNA: TGTGCCAGCAGTGCACGACTAGCCGGGAGAGAGCAGTACTTC; CDR3: CASSARLAGREQYF
size: few; D: TRBD2; J: TRBJ2-1; V: TRBV2; DNA: TGTGCCAGCAGTGAAGGACTAGCAAAGAGAAAATACAATGAGCAGTTCTTC; CDR3: CASSEGLAKRKYNEQFF
size: once; D: NA; J: TRBJ1-3; V: TRBV20-1; DNA: TGCAGTGCCCTCGTAAGCTCTGGAAACACCATATATTTT; CDR3: CSALVSSGNTIYF